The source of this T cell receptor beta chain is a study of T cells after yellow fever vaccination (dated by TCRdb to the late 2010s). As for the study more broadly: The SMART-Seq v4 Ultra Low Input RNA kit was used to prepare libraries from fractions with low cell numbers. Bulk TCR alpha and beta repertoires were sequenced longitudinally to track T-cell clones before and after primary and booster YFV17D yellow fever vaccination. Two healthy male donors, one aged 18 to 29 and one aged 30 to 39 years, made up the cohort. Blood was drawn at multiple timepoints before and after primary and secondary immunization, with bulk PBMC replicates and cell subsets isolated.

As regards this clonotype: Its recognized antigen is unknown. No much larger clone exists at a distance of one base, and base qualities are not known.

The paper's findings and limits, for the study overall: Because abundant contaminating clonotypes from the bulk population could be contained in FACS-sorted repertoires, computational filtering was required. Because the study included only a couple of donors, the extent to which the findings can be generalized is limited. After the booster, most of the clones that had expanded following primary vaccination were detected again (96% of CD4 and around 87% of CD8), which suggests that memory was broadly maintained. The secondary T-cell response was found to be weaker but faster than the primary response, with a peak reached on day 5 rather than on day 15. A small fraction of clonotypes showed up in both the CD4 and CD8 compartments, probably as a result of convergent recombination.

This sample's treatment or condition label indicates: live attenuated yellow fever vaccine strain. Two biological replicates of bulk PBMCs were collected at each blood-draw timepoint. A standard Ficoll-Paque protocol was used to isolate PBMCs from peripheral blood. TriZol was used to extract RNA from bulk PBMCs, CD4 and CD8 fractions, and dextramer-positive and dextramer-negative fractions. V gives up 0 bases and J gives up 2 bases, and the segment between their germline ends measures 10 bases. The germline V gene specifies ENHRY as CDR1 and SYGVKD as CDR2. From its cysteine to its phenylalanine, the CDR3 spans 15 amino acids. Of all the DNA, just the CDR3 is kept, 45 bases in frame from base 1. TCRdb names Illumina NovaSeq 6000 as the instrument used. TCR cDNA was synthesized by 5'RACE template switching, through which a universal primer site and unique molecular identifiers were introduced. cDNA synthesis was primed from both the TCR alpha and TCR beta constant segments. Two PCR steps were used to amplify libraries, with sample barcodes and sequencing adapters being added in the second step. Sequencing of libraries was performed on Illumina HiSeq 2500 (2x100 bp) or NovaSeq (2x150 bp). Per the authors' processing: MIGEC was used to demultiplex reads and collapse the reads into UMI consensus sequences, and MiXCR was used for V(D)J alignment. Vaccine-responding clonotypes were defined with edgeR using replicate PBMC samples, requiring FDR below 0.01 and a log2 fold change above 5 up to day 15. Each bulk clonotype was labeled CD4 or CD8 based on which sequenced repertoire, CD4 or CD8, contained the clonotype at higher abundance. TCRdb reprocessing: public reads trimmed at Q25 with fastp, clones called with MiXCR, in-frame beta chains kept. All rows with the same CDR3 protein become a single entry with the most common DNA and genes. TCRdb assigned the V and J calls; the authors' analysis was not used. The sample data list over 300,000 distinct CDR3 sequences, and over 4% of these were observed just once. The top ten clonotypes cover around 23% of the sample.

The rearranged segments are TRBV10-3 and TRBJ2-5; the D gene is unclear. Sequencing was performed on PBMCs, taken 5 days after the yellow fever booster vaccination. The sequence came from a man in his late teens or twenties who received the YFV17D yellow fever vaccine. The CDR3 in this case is CAISESIRSQETQYF. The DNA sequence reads TGTGCCATCAGTGAGTCGATAAGGTCTCAAGAGACCCAGTACTTC.